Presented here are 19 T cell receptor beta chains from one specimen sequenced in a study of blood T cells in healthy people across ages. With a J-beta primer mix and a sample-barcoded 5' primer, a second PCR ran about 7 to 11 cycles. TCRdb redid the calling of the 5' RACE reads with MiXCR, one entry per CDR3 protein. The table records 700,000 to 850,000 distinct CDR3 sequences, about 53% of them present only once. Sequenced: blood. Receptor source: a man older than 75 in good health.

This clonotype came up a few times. The CDR3 spells CASSLNSASYEQYF. The CDR3 region has the DNA TGTGCCAGCAGCTTAAATTCGGCATCCTACGAGCAGTACTTC. The chain combines TRBV7-9 with TRBJ2-7; no clear D gene. CDR1 SEHNR and CDR2 FQNEAQ come from the germline V gene (reference sequence). The CDR3 extends over 14 amino acids. Deletions cut 2 bases from V and 1 base from J, with 9 bases between.

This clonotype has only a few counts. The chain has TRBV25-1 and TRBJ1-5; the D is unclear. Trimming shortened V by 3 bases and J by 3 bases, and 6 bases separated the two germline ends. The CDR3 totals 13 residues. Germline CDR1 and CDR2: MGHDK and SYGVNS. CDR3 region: CASSDRNNQPQHF. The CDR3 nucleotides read TGTGCCAGCAGTGACAGGAACAATCAGCCCCAGCATTTT.

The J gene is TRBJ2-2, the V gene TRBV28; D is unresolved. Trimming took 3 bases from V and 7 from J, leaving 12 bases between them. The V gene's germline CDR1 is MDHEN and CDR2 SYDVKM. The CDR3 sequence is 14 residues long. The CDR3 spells CASSFSGLVGELFF. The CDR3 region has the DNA TGTGCCAGCAGTTTTTCCGGTTTGGTCGGGGAGCTGTTTTTT.

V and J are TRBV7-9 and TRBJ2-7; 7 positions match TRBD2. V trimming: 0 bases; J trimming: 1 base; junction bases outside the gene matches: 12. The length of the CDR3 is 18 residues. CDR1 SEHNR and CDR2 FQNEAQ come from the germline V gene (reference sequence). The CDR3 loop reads CASSLAPGTTARSYEQYF. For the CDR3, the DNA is TGTGCCAGCAGCTTAGCGCCCGGGACTACCGCAAGGTCCTACGAGCAGTACTTC. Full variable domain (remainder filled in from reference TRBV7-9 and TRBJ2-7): DTGVSQNPRHKITKRGQNVTFRCDPISEHNRLYWYRQTLGQGPEFLTYFQNEAQLEKSRLLSDRFSAERPKGSFSTLEIQRTEQGDSAMYLCASSLAPGTTARSYEQYFGPGTRLTVT.

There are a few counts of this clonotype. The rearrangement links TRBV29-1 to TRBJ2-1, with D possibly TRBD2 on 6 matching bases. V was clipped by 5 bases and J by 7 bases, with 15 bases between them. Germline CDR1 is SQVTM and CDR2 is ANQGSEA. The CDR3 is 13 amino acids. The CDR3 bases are TGCAGCGTTCATAGGCAGGGAGGTAATGAGCAGTTCTTC. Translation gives CSVHRQGGNEQFF.

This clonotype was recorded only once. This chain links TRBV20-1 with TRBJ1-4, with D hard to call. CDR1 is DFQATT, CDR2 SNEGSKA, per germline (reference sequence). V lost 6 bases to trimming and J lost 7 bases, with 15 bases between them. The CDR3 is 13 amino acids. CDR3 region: CSAPETSGEKLFF. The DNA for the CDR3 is TGCAGTGCCCCCGAGACCTCCGGTGAAAAACTGTTTTTT.

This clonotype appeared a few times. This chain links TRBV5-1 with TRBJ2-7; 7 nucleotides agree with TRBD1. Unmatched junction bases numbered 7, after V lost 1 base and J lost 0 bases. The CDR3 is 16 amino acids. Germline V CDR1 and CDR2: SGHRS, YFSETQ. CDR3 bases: TGCGCCAGCAGCTTGTCCACCGGGACAGTCTCCTACGAGCAGTACTTC. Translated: CASSLSTGTVSYEQYF. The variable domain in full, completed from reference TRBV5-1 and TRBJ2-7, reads KAGVTQTPRYLIKTRGQQVTLSCSPISGHRSVSWYQQTPGQGLQFLFEYFSETQRNKGNFPGRFSGRQFSNSRSEMNVSTLELGDSALYLCASSLSTGTVSYEQYFGPGTRLTVT.

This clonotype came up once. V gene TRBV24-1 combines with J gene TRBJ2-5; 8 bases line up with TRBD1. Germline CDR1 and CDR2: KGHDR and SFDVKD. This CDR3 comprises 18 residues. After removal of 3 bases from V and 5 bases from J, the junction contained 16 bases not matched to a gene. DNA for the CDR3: TGTGCCACCAGTGATATATCCGGGACAGGAGGGAACGGGGAGACCCAGTACTTC. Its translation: CATSDISGTGGNGETQYF.

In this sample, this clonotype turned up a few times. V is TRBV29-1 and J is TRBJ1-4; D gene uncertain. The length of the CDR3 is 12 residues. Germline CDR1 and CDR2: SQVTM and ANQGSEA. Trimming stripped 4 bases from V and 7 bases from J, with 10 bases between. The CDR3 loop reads CSVAGQTEKLFF. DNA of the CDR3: TGCAGCGTTGCGGGTCAGACTGAAAAACTGTTTTTT.

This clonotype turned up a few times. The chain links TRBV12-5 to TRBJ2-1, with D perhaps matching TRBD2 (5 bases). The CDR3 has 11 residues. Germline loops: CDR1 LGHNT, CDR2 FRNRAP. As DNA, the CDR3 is TGTGCCAGCGGCCTGACGAATGAGCAGTTCTTC. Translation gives CASGLTNEQFF.

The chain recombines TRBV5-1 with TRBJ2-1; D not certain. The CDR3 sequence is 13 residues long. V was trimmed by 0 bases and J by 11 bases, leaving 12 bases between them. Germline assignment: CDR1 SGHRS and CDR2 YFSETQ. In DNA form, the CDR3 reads TGCGCCAGCAGCTTGGAAGGGTCGGCTCAGCAGTTCTTC. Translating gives CASSLEGSAQQFF. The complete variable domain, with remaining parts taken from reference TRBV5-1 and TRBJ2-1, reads KAGVTQTPRYLIKTRGQQVTLSCSPISGHRSVSWYQQTPGQGLQFLFEYFSETQRNKGNFPGRFSGRQFSNSRSEMNVSTLELGDSALYLCASSLEGSAQQFFGPGTRLTVL.

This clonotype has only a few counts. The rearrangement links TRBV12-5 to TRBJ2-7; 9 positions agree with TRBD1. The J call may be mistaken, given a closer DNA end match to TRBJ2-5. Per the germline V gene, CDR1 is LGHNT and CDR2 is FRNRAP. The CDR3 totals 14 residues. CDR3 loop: CASGRDRVGETQYF. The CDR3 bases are TGTGCTAGTGGCCGGGACAGGGTAGGAGAGACCCAGTACTTC.

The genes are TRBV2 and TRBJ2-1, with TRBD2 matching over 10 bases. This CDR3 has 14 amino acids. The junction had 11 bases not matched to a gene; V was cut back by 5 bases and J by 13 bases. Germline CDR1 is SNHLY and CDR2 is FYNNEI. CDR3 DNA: TGTGCCAGCAGTTCTAGCGGGAGTGGAGAGACCCAGTTCTTC. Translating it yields CASSSSGSGETQFF.

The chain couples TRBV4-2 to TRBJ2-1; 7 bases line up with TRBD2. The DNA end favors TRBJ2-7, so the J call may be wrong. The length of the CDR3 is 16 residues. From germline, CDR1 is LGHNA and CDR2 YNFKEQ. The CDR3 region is CASSHTLAVSYNEQYF. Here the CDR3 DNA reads TGTGCCAGCAGCCACACCCTAGCGGTCTCCTACAATGAGCAGTACTTC.

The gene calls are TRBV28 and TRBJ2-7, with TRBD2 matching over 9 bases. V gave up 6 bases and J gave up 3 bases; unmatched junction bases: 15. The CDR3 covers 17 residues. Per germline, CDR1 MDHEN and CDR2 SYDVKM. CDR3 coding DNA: TGTGCCAGCAGCCTTGAAAGGGCAGGGACTAGCTTCTACGAGCAGTACTTC. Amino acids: CASSLERAGTSFYEQYF.

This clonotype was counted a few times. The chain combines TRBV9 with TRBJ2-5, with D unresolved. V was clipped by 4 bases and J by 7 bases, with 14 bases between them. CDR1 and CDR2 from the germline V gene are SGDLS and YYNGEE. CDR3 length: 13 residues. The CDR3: CASSTTGIGTQYF. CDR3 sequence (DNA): TGTGCCAGCAGCACGACCGGAATCGGGACCCAGTACTTC.

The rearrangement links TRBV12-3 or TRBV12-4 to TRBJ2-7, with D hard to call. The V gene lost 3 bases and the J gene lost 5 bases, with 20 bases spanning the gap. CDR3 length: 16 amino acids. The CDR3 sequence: CASSLRGAPVLHEQYF. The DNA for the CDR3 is TGTGCCAGCAGTTTGAGAGGAGCCCCGGTCCTCCACGAGCAGTACTTC.

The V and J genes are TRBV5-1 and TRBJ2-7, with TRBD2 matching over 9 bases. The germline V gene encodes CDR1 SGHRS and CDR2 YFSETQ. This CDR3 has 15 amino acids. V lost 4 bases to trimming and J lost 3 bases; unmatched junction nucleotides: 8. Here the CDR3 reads CASSTFSGSGYEQYF. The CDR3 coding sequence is TGCGCCAGCAGCACATTTAGCGGGAGTGGCTACGAGCAGTACTTC.

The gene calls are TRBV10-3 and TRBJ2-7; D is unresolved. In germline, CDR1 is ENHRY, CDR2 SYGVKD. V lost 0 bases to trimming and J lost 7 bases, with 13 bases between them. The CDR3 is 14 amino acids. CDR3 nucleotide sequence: TGTGCCATCAGTGAGTCGGAGTTAGCAAGTGAGCAGTACTTC. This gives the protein CAISESELASEQYF.